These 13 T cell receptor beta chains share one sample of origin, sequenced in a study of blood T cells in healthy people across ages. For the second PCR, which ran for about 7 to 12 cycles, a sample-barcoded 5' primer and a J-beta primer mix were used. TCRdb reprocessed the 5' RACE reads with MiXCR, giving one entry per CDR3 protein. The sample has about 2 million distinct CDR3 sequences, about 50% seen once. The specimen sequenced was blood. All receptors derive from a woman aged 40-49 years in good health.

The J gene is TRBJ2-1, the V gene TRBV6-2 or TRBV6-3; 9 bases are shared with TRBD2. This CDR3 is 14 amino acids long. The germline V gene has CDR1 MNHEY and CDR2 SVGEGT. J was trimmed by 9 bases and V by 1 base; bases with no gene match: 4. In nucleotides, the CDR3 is TGTGCCAGCAGTTACTTAGCGGGGGTTGGTGAGCAGTTCTTC. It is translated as CASSYLAGVGEQFF.

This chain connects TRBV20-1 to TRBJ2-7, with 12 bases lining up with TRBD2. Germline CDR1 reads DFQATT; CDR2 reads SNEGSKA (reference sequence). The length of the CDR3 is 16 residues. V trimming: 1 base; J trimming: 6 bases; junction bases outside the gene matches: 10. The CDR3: CSARAERLAGVIEQYF. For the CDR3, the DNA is TGCAGTGCTAGAGCTGAAAGACTAGCGGGGGTTATCGAGCAGTACTTC.

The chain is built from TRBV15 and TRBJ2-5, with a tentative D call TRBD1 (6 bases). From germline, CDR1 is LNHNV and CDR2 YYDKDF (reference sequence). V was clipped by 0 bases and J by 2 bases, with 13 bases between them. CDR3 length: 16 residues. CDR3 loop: CATSRELGRGQETQYF. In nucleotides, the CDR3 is TGTGCCACCAGCAGAGAGCTAGGCAGGGGACAAGAGACCCAGTACTTC.

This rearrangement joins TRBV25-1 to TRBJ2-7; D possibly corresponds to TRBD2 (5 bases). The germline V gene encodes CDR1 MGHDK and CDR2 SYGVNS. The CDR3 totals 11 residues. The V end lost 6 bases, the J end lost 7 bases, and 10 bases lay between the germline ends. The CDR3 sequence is CASRDLGEQYF. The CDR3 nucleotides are TGTGCCAGCAGGGACTTGGGGGAGCAGTACTTC.

CDR3 sequence: CASSKSQGAKNIQYF. CDR3 sequence (DNA): TGTGCCAGCAGCAAATCACAGGGGGCGAAAAACATTCAGTACTTC. This sequence joins TRBV9 and TRBJ2-4, with 9 bases fitting TRBD1. The CDR3 contains 15 residues. With 4 bases clipped from V and 4 bases from J, the junction kept 6 bases outside the gene matches. CDR1 SGDLS and CDR2 YYNGEE come from the germline V gene.

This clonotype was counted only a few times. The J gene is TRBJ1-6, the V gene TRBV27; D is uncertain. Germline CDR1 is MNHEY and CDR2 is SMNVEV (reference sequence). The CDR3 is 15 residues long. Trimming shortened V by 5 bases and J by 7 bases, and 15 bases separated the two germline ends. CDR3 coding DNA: TGTGCCAGCAGTCTAAGAACTGAATTCAATTCACCCCTCCACTTT. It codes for CASSLRTEFNSPLHF.

For the CDR3, the DNA is TGTGCCAGTAGTAATAGCGGGGGGAAAGAGACCCAGTACTTC. This encodes CASSNSGGKETQYF. This chain joins TRBV19 and TRBJ2-4; TRBD2 matches at 10 bases. The DNA end lines up better with TRBJ2-5; the J call may be wrong. CDR3 length equals 14 residues. Germline V gives CDR1 LNHDA, CDR2 SQIVND (reference sequence).

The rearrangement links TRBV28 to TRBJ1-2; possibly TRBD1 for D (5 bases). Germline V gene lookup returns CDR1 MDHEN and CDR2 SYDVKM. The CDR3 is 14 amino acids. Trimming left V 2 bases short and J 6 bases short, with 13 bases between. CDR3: CASSLRDALHGYTF. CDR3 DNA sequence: TGTGCCAGCAGTTTAAGGGACGCCCTGCATGGCTACACCTTC.

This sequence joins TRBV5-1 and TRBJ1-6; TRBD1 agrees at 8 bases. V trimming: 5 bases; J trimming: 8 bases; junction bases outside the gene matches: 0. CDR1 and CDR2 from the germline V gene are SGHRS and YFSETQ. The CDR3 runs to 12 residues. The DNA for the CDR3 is TGCGCCAGCAGGACAGGGGATTCACCCCTCCACTTT. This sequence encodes CASRTGDSPLHF. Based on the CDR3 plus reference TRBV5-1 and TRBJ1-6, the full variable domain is KAGVTQTPRYLIKTRGQQVTLSCSPISGHRSVSWYQQTPGQGLQFLFEYFSETQRNKGNFPGRFSGRQFSNSRSEMNVSTLELGDSALYLCASRTGDSPLHFGNGTRLTVT.

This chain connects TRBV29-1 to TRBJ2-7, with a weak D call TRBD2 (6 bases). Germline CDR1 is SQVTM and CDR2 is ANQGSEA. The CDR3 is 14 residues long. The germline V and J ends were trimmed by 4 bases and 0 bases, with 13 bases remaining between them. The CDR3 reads CSVGAAGTSYEQYF. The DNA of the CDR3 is TGCAGCGTTGGGGCAGCGGGTACCTCCTACGAGCAGTACTTC.

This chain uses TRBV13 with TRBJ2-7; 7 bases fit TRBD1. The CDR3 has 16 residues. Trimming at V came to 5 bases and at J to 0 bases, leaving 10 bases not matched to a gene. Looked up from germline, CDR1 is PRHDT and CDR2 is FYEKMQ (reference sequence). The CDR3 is CASSPDPGQSSYEQYF. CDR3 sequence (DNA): TGTGCCAGCAGCCCGGACCCGGGACAGAGCTCCTACGAGCAGTACTTC. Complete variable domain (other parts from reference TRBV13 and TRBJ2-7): AAGVIQSPRHLIKEKRETATLKCYPIPRHDTVYWYQQGPGQDPQFLISFYEKMQSDKGSIPDRFSAQQFSDYHSELNMSSLELGDSALYFCASSPDPGQSSYEQYFGPGTRLTVT.

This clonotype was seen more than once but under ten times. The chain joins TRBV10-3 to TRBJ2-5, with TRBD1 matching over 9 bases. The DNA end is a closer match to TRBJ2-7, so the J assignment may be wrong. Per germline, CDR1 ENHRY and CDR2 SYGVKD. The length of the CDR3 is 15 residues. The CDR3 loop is CATAARDREGHEQYF. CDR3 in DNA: TGTGCCACCGCGGCACGGGACAGGGAAGGCCACGAGCAGTACTTC.

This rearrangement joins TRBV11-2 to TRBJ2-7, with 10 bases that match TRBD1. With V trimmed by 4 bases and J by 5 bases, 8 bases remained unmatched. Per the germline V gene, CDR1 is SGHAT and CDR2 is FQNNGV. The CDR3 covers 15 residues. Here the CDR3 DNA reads TGTGCCAGCAGCTCGAGGACAGGGGGTACGCACGAGCAGTACTTC. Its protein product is CASSSRTGGTHEQYF.